A single sample gave rise to the 23 T cell receptor beta chains below, sequenced in a study of CD8 T cells in ankylosing spondylitis. TCRdb redid the calling of the 5' RACE reads with MiXCR, one entry per CDR3 protein. The sample holds approximately 550,000 distinct CDR3 sequences, approximately 11% seen once. Their recognized antigens are unknown. The study, taken as a whole, reports: Several highly homologous variants formed a TCR beta motif that appeared characteristic of ankylosing spondylitis blood.

Sample: blood, either unsorted or a sorted T cell fraction (not recorded which). All receptors come from a male donor with ankylosing spondylitis.

V and J are TRBV20-1 and TRBJ1-1, with 7 bases fitting TRBD1. The CDR3 runs 15 residues. V shed 5 bases and J 0 bases; nucleotides not matched to a gene: 9. Germline assignment: CDR1 DFQATT and CDR2 SNEGSKA (reference sequence). The CDR3 region has the DNA TGCAGTGCTCACAGATCGGACAGGTTGAACACTGAAGCTTTCTTT. Amino acid sequence: CSAHRSDRLNTEAFF.

The chain joins TRBV20-1 to TRBJ2-3; D ambiguous. V shed 3 bases and J shed 0 bases, with 7 bases lying between them. CDR1 and CDR2 (germline): DFQATT, SNEGSKA (reference sequence). The CDR3 runs 13 residues. The CDR3 sequence: CSASPVSTDTQYF. The CDR3 DNA is TGCAGTGCTAGTCCTGTTAGCACAGATACGCAGTATTTT.

This clonotype has more than one count but fewer than ten. The junction departs from the called germline gene at one end, perhaps through a read error. The chain has TRBV10-2 and TRBJ2-1, with TRBD2 as a possible D gene (5 bases). Germline V gene data show CDR1 as WSHSY and CDR2 as SAAADI. The CDR3 is made up of 14 amino acids. The CDR3 DNA sequence: TGCGCCACCAGTTTCGCGGGTCACTACAATGAGCAGTTCTTC. It specifies CATSFAGHYNEQFF.

The chain links TRBV9 to TRBJ1-2; D not certain. V shed 0 bases and J shed 8 bases, with 5 bases lying between them. CDR3 length: 11 residues. CDR1 SGDLS and CDR2 YYNGEE come from the germline V gene. CDR3 coding DNA: TGTGCCAGCAGCGTAGGAACGGGCTACACCTTC. Translated, it gives CASSVGTGYTF.

The chain carries TRBV24-1 and TRBJ2-3; the match to TRBD2 covers 7 bases. J was trimmed by 1 base and V by 4 bases; bases with no gene match: 7. The CDR3 runs to 16 residues. Germline V gene sequence: CDR1 KGHDR, CDR2 SFDVKD. The CDR3 spells CATSDRRLARTDTQYF. In nucleotides, the CDR3 is TGTGCCACCAGTGACCGGAGACTAGCCCGCACAGATACGCAGTATTTT.

The rearrangement links TRBV6-1 to TRBJ2-1, with D possibly being TRBD2 (6 bases). Germline V gene data show CDR1 as MNHNS and CDR2 as SASEGT. V was trimmed by 10 bases and J by 4 bases, leaving 17 bases between them. This CDR3 comprises 14 residues. As DNA, the CDR3 is TGTGCCACCTCAGACCGGACTACGTACAATGAGCAGTTCTTC. This sequence encodes CATSDRTTYNEQFF.

The chain employs TRBV21-1 and TRBJ2-7; the table calls TRBD2, which could not be checked here. TRBV21-1 is tagged as a pseudogene. The CDR3 is 14 residues long. The CDR3: CASSKAPRPYEQYV. The CDR3 DNA sequence: TGTGCCAGCAGCAAAGCCCCTCGGCCCTACGAGCAGTACGTC.

The sample holds many counts of this clonotype. The chain joins TRBV7-9 to TRBJ2-5; D perhaps matches TRBD1 (5 bases). V dropped 3 bases and J dropped 2 bases, with 10 bases sitting between them. CDR3 length: 14 amino acids. Germline V gene lookup returns CDR1 SEHNR and CDR2 FQNEAQ (reference sequence). CDR3 sequence (DNA): TGTGCCAGCAGCTTCCTCAGGGAACAAGAGACCCAGTACTTC. This sequence encodes CASSFLREQETQYF.

This clonotype was detected ten times or more. This chain joins TRBV7-8 and TRBJ2-5; no reliable D call. V dropped 5 bases and J dropped 2 bases, with 12 bases sitting between them. Looked up from germline, CDR1 is SGHVS and CDR2 is FQNEAQ. The CDR3 is 14 amino acids. The CDR3 sequence is CASSATLVQETQYF. The CDR3 DNA is TGTGCCAGCAGCGCCACCTTAGTTCAAGAGACCCAGTACTTC.

This clonotype turned up a few times. The chain combines TRBV5-1 with TRBJ2-7, with TRBD1 matching over 7 bases. The CDR3 length is 15 residues. Germline-derived CDR1 and CDR2 are SGHRS and YFSETQ. The V and J ends lost 1 base and 6 bases, in that order; junction bases with no gene match: 10. The chain's CDR3 is CASSLTGDIAFEQYF. CDR3 DNA: TGCGCCAGCAGCTTGACAGGGGACATAGCTTTCGAGCAGTACTTC.

The chain couples TRBV2 to TRBJ2-3, with D possibly being TRBD2 (5 bases). Germline-derived CDR1 and CDR2 are SNHLY and FYNNEI. The CDR3 extends over 10 amino acids. CDR3 DNA sequence: TGTAATAGCGGCACAGATACGCAGTATTTT. It translates to CNSGTDTQYF.

This clonotype turned up a few times. The chain is built from TRBV13 and TRBJ2-1, with 10 nucleotides matching TRBD1. With V trimmed by 0 bases and J by 8 bases, 10 bases remained unmatched. The germline gives CDR1 PRHDT, CDR2 FYEKMQ (reference sequence). The CDR3 sequence is 17 residues long. CDR3 DNA sequence: TGTGCCAGCAGCTTAGGGACAGGGGGCACGTTACTGGATGAGCAGTTCTTC. It encodes CASSLGTGGTLLDEQFF.

This clonotype was counted between two and nine times. This chain uses TRBV11-2 with TRBJ2-3; no clear D. CDR1 and CDR2 (germline): SGHAT, FQNNGV. This CDR3 region has 16 residues. Trimming took off 4 bases at V and 0 bases at J, with 14 bases between the two ends. CDR3 coding DNA: TGTGCCAGCAGCTATCTATCGGAGCCTAGCACAGATACGCAGTATTTT. Protein sequence: CASSYLSEPSTDTQYF.

This rearrangement joins TRBV19 to TRBJ2-2, with D possibly TRBD2 on 6 matching bases. Germline CDR1 and CDR2: LNHDA and SQIVND (reference sequence). The CDR3 has 14 residues. The germline V and J ends were trimmed by 4 bases and 5 bases, with 11 bases remaining between them. CDR3: CASSNQGGTGELFF. The CDR3, as DNA: TGTGCCAGTAGTAACCAGGGAGGAACCGGGGAGCTGTTTTTT.

The chain links TRBV20-1 to TRBJ2-1, with D tentatively TRBD2 (6 bases). Germline CDR1 is DFQATT and CDR2 is SNEGSKA (reference sequence). V lost 1 base to trimming and J lost 1 base, with 14 bases between them. CDR3 size: 16 residues. The CDR3 nucleotides read TGCAGTGCTAGAGGATATACGGGAGAGTCCTACAATGAGCAGTTCTTC. Amino acids: CSARGYTGESYNEQFF.

A remark on this clonotype: A much larger clone differs by one base, so this may be a read error. V gene TRBV7-2 combines with J gene TRBJ2-2; 7 bases are a match to TRBD2. The junction had 3 bases not matched to a gene; V was cut back by 2 bases and J by 6 bases. This CDR3 has 14 amino acids. Looked up from germline, CDR1 is SGHTA and CDR2 is FQGNSA. CDR3 sequence reads: CASSLIAGAGELFF. CDR3 bases: TGTGCCAGCAGCTTAATCGCGGGAGCCGGGGAGCTGTTTTTT.

This clonotype was seen repeatedly, ten times or more. This chain joins TRBV12-3 or TRBV12-4 and TRBJ2-3, with a possible D match to TRBD2 (6 bases). Trimming removed 5 bases from V and 6 bases from J, with 12 bases in between. The CDR3 totals 13 residues. CDR3 nucleotide sequence: TGTGCCAGCAGTCGCGGGACCACCGATACGCAGTATTTT. Protein product: CASSRGTTDTQYF.

This clonotype was seen only a few times. The V call is TRBV20-1, the J call TRBJ2-3; 10 bases fit TRBD2. The germline V gene has CDR1 DFQATT and CDR2 SNEGSKA (reference sequence). This CDR3 is 17 amino acids long. Losses at the gene ends were 3 bases for V and 2 bases for J; bases not matched to a gene: 11. CDR3 bases: TGCAGTGCTAGGGGGAGCGGGAGGGCCGGAAACACAGATACGCAGTATTTT. Protein product: CSARGSGRAGNTDTQYF.

This clonotype occurred a few times. The V call is TRBV20-1, the J call TRBJ1-5, with D perhaps TRBD1 (5 bases). The germline V gene has CDR1 DFQATT and CDR2 SNEGSKA (reference sequence). The CDR3 is 17 residues long. Trimming pared 4 bases from V and 5 bases from J, leaving 24 bases between. CDR3 sequence: CSATGRVGDAPHQPQHF. Here the CDR3 DNA reads TGCAGTGCTACGGGACGGGTGGGGGACGCACCGCATCAGCCCCAGCATTTT.

This clonotype was counted a few times. The chain employs TRBV9 and TRBJ2-2; D not resolved. This CDR3 has 13 amino acids. Per the germline V gene, CDR1 is SGDLS and CDR2 is YYNGEE. Trimming shortened V by 4 bases and J by 6 bases, and 10 bases separated the two germline ends. As DNA, the CDR3 is TGTGCCAGCAGCCACCCCGCGGCCGGGGAGCTGTTTTTT. It encodes CASSHPAAGELFF. The entire variable domain, with the rest obtained from reference TRBV9 and TRBJ2-2, is as follows: DSGVTQTPKHLITATGQRVTLRCSPRSGDLSVYWYQQSLDQGLQFLIQYYNGEERAKGNILERFSAQQFPDLHSELNLSSLELGDSALYFCASSHPAAGELFFGEGSRLTVL.

The chain uses TRBV7-2 and TRBJ2-3; 13 bases fit TRBD2. CDR1 SGHTA and CDR2 FQGNSA come from the germline V gene. V lost 5 bases to trimming and J lost 5 bases; unmatched junction nucleotides: 7. CDR3 length equals 16 residues. CDR3 in amino acids: CASSPRLAGGGDTQYF. Here the CDR3 DNA reads TGTGCCAGCAGCCCCCGACTAGCGGGAGGCGGAGATACGCAGTATTTT.

V and J are TRBV18 and TRBJ2-7, with TRBD1 identical over 7 bases. CDR1 KGHSH and CDR2 LQKENI come from the germline V gene. The CDR3 length is 15 residues. V was pared by 0 bases and J by 2 bases, with 4 bases of the junction left unmatched. DNA of the CDR3: TGTGCCAGCTCACCACCGGGGACAGAAGCCTACGAGCAGTACTTC. Its protein product is CASSPPGTEAYEQYF.

This clonotype was detected only a few times. The V gene is TRBV11-1, the J gene TRBJ1-2; tentative D call: TRBD1 (5 bases). CDR3 length: 15 amino acids. V lost 4 bases and J 8 bases, leaving 20 bases between the germline ends. The V gene's germline CDR1 is SGHAT and CDR2 FQDESV (reference sequence). This CDR3 is CASSWKKQGPGGYTF. DNA of the CDR3: TGTGCCAGCAGCTGGAAAAAGCAGGGACCTGGGGGCTACACCTTC.